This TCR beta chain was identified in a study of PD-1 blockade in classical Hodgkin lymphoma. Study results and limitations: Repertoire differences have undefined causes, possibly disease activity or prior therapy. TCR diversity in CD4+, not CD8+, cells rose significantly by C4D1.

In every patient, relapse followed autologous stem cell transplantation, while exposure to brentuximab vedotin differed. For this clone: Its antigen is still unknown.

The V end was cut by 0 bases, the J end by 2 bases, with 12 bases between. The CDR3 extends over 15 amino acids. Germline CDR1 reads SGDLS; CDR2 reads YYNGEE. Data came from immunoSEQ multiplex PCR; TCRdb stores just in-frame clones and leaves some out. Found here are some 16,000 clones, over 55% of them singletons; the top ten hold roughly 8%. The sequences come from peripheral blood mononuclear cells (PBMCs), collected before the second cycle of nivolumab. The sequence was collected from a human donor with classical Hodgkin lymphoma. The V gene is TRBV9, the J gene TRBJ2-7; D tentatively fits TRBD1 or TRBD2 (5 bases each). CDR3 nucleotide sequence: TGTGCCAGCAGCGTAGGGAAAGGGGAGACCTACGAGCAGTACTTC. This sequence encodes CASSVGKGETYEQYF.